The entry below gives a single T cell receptor (beta chain) sequence along with its context. Controls matched for age and sex were healthy donors. Both CD4+ and CD8+ T cells were negatively isolated, and TEMRA cells underwent FACS enrichment. This entry comes from a study of CD8 T cells in Susac syndrome. This CDR3 contains 16 residues. V gave up 5 bases and J gave up 3 bases, with 17 bases separating them. Germline-derived CDR1 and CDR2 are SGHAT and FQNNGV. The RNA, roughly 0.45 to 1 ug, was put through reverse transcription using random hexamers. TCRdb reprocessed the immunoSEQ multiplex PCR reads with MiXCR, giving one entry per CDR3 protein. The sample has fewer than 150,000 distinct CDR3 sequences; about 94% are singletons.

Input material: CD8+ T cells from PBMCs. The sequence derives from a human donor in good health. V usage is TRBV11-2 and J usage is TRBJ2-1; TRBD1 is a possible D gene (7 bases). The CDR3 here is CASSPQGGGIYNEQFF. CDR3 nucleotide sequence: TGTGCCAGCAGCCCCCAGGGGGGCGGGATCTACAATGAGCAGTTCTTC.